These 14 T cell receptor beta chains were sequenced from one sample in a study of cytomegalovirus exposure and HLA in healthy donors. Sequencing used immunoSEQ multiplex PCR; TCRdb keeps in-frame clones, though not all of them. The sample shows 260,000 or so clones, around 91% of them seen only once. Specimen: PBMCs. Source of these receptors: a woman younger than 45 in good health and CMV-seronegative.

Here the CDR3 DNA reads TGCAGCGTTTACCTGGAGGGGTTGTACGAGCAGTACTTC. Translating it yields CSVYLEGLYEQYF. The chain employs TRBV29-1 and TRBJ2-7, with D possibly being TRBD2 (6 bases). CDR1 is SQVTM, CDR2 ANQGSEA, per germline. With 5 bases removed from V and 4 bases from J, the gap between germline ends came to 15 bases. The CDR3 runs to 13 residues.

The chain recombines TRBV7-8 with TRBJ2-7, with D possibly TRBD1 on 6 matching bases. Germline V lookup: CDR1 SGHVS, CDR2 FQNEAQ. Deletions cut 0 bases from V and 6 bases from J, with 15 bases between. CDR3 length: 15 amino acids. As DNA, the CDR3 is TGTGCCAGCAGCTTAGCGGGGGCCGTTCCGGGCGAGCAGTACTTC. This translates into CASSLAGAVPGEQYF.

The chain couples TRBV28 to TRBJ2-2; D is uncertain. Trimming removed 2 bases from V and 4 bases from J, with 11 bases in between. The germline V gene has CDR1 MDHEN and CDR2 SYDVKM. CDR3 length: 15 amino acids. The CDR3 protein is CASSLQFPGTGELFF. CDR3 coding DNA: TGTGCCAGCAGTTTACAATTCCCCGGCACCGGGGAGCTGTTTTTT. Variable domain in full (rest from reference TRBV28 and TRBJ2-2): DVKVTQSSRYLVKRTGEKVFLECVQDMDHENMFWYRQDPGLGLRLIYFSYDVKMKEKGDIPEGYSVSREKKERFSLILESASTNQTSMYLCASSLQFPGTGELFFGEGSRLTVL.

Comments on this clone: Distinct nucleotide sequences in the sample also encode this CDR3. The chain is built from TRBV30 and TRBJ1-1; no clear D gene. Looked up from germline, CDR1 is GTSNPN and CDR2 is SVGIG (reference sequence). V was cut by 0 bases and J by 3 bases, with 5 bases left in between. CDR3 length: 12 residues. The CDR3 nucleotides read TGTGCCTGGAGTGTATTGGACACTGAAGCTTTCTTT. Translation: CAWSVLDTEAFF.

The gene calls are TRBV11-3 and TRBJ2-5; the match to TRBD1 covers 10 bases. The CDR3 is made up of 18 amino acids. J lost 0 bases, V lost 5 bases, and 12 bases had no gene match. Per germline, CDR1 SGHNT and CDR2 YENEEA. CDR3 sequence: CASSASGPGQGYQETQYF. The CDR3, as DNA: TGTGCCAGCAGCGCTAGTGGGCCGGGACAGGGGTACCAAGAGACCCAGTACTTC.

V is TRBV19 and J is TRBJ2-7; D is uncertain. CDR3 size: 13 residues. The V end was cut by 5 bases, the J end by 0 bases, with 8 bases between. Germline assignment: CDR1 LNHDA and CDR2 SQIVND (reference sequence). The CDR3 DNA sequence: TGTGCCAGTAGTTTCCCCCCCTCCTACGAGCAGTACTTC. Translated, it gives CASSFPPSYEQYF.

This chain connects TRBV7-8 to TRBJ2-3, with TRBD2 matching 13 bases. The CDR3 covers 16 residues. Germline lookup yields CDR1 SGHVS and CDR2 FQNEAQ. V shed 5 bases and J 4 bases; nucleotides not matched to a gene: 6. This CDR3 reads CASSVTSGRAADTQYF. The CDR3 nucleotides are TGTGCCAGCAGCGTTACTAGCGGGAGGGCCGCAGATACGCAGTATTTT.

The CDR3: CASSTGTNSNQPQHF. In DNA form, the CDR3 reads TGTGCCAGCAGCACCGGGACAAACAGCAATCAGCCCCAGCATTTT. The rearrangement joins TRBV28 to TRBJ1-5, with a possible D match to TRBD1 (6 bases). Trimming stripped 6 bases from V and 1 base from J, with 13 bases between. This CDR3 is built from 15 residues. Germline CDR1 MDHEN, CDR2 SYDVKM.

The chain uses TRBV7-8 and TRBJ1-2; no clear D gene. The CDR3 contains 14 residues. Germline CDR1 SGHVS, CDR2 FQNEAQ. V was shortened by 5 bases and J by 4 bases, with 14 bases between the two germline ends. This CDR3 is CASSPTGQSYGYTF. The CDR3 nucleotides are TGTGCCAGCAGCCCCACCGGGCAGAGCTATGGCTACACCTTC.

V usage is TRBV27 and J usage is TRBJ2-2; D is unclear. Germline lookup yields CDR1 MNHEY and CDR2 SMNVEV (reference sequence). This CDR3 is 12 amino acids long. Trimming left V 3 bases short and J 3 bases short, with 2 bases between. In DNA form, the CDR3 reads TGTGCCAGCAGTTTGCACACCGGGGAGCTGTTTTTT. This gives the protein CASSLHTGELFF.

Written as DNA, the CDR3 is TGTGCCAGCAGCCAAGATTCGGCCGGACGAACGCAGTATTTT. This translates into CASSQDSAGRTQYF. J is TRBJ2-3 and V is TRBV14; D remains ambiguous. Trimming shortened V by 0 bases and J by 9 bases, and 13 bases separated the two germline ends. This CDR3 contains 14 residues. Germline CDR1 and CDR2: SGHDN and FVKESK.

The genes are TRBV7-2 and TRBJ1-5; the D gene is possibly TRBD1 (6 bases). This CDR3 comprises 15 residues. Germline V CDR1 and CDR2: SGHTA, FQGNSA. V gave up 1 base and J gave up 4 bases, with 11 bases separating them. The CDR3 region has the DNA TGTGCCAGCAGCTTAGGCGCAGGGGCAAATCAGCCCCAGCATTTT. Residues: CASSLGAGANQPQHF.

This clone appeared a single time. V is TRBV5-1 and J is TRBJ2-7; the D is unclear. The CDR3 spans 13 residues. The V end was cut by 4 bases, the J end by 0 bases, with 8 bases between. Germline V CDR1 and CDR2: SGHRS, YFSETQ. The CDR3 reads CASSPDLSYEQYF. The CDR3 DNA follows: TGCGCCAGCAGCCCAGATCTCTCCTACGAGCAGTACTTC. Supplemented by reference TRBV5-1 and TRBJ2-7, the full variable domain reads KAGVTQTPRYLIKTRGQQVTLSCSPISGHRSVSWYQQTPGQGLQFLFEYFSETQRNKGNFPGRFSGRQFSNSRSEMNVSTLELGDSALYLCASSPDLSYEQYFGPGTRLTVT.

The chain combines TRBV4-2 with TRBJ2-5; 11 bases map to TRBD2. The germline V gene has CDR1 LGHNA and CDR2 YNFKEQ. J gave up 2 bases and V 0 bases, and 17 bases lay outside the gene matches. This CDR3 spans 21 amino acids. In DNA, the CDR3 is TGTGCCAGCAGCCAAGAGGGGACAGGGAAGGTAGCGGGAGGGTGGCAAGAGACCCAGTACTTC. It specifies CASSQEGTGKVAGGWQETQYF.